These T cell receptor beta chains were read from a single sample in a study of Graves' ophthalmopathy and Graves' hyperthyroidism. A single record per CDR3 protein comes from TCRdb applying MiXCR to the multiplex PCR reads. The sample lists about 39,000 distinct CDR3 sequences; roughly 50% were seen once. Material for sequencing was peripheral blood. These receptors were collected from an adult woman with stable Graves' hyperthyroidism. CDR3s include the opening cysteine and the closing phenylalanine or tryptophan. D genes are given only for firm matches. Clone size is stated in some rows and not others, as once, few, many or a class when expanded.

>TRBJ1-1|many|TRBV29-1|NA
TGCAGCGACGGGGAACCGCCGAACACTGAAGCTTTCTTT
CSDGEPPNTEAFF
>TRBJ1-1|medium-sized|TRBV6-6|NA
TGTGCCAGCAGTTACTCCCCAACTTCCTACACTGAAGCTTTCTTT
CASSYSPTSYTEAFF
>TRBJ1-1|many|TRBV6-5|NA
TGTGCCAGCAGTTACTCAGTGGAGACTGAAGCTTTCTTT
CASSYSVETEAFF
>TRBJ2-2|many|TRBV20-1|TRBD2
TGCAGTGCTAGCGGGAGGGCCACCGGGGAGCTGTTTTTT
CSASGRATGELFF
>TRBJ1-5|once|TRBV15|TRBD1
TGTGCCACCAGCAGAGAGGGGACAGGGCAGCCCCAGCATTTT
CATSREGTGQPQHF
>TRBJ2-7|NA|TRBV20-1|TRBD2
TGCAGTGCTAGGTTGGGACTAGCCTCCCCAGGGGCCGCCTACGAGCAGTACTTC
CSARLGLASPGAAYEQYF
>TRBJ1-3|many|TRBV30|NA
TGTGCCTGGAGTGTAGGACAGTACTCTGGAAACACCATATATTTT
CAWSVGQYSGNTIYF
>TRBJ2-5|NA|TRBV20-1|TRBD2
TGCAGTGCTTACGGACTAGCGGGAGCAGAGACCCAGTACTTC
CSAYGLAGAETQYF
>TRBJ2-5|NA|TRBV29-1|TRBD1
TGCAGCGCCGACAGGGGCCAAGAGACCCAGTACTTC
CSADRGQETQYF
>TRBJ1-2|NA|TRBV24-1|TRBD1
TGTGCCACCAGTGATCTGACAGGGGGCGCGGCAGGCTACACCTTC
CATSDLTGGAAGYTF
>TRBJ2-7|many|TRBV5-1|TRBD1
TGCGCCAGCAGCCCTGGACAGGGGCTCTACGAGCAGTACTTC
CASSPGQGLYEQYF
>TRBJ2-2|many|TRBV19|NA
TGTGCCAGTAGTAAGTGGACGCCTGCAACCGGGGAGCTGTTTTTT
CASSKWTPATGELFF
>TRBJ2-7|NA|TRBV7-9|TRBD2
TGTGCCAGCAGCTATGGGACTAGCGGGAGCGAGCAGTACTTC
CASSYGTSGSEQYF
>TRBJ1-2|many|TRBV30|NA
TGTGCCTGGAGTATCACCCCGGAGGGAGGCTACACCTTC
CAWSITPEGGYTF
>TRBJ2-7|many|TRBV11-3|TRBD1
TGTGCCAGCAGCCCCTCTGGGACAGGGAACTACGAGCAGTACTTC
CASSPSGTGNYEQYF
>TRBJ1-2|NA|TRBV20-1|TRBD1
TGCAGTGCTTCGGGACAGGGAGGCTCTGGCTACACCTTC
CSASGQGGSGYTF
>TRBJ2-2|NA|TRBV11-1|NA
TGTGCCAGCAGCTTAACGACAGGCCTCACCGGGGAGCTGTTTTTC
CASSLTTGLTGELFF
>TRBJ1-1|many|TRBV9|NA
TGTGCCAGCAGCGTAGCTGCACGGGGCGTTGCTTTCTTT
CASSVAARGVAFF
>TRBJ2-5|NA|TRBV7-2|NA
TGTGCCAGCAGCTTGGTGGCAGGTCCCCAAGAGACCCAGTACTTC
CASSLVAGPQETQYF
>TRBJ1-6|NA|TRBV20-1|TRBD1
TGCAGGGGACGGACAGGGGCAGGAAATTCACCCCTCCACTTT
CRGRTGAGNSPLHF
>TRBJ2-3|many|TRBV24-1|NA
TGTGCCACCAGTGTGACAGGTTCAGCGGATACGCAGTATTTT
CATSVTGSADTQYF
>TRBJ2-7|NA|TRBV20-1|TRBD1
TGCAGTGCCGAAGACAGGGGTCGGTACGAGCAGTACTTC
CSAEDRGRYEQYF
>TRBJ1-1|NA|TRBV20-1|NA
TGCAGTGCTTGGGGGGTAGAGGGCCCGAGCACTGGAGCTTTCTTT
CSAWGVEGPSTGAFF
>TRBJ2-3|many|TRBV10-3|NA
TGTGCCATCAGTGAGTCGCAGGGATTCACAGATACGCAGTATTTT
CAISESQGFTDTQYF
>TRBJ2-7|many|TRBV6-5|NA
TGTGCCAGCACTCCCCCGCCGATTTTTTACGAGCAGTACTTC
CASTPPPIFYEQYF
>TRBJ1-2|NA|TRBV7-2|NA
TGTGCCAGCAGCTTGAGATCCTATGGCTACACCTTC
CASSLRSYGYTF
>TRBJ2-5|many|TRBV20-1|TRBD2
TGCAGTGCTAGAGGACTAGCTGAGTACCAAGAGACCCAGTACTTC
CSARGLAEYQETQYF
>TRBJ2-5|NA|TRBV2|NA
TGTGCCAGCACCACTGAGGCGGAGACCCAGTACTTC
CASTTEAETQYF
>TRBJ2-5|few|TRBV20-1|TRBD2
TGCAGTGCCGAGGGGTCTAGCGGGAGGAGGGAGACCCAGTACTTC
CSAEGSSGRRETQYF
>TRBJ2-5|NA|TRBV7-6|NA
NA
CASRRGTENTEAFFGQETQYF
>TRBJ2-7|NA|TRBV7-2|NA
TGTGCCAGCAGCGCCCAAAGGTTAGGAACGTACTTC
CASSAQRLGTYF
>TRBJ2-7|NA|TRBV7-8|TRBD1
TGTGCCAGCAGCTTTACCGGGACAGGGGGCCACGAGCAGTACTTC
CASSFTGTGGHEQYF
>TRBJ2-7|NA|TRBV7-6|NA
TGTGCCAGCAGCTCAACGAGGAGCCGAAACCGCCATTACGAGCAGTACTTC
CASSSTRSRNRHYEQYF
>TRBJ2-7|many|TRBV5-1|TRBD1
TGCGCCAGCAGCTTGGACGGGACAGCGGTATACGAGCAGTACTTC
CASSLDGTAVYEQYF
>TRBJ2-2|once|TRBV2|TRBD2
TGTGCCAGCAGGGGAGGGACCGGGGAGCTGTTTTTT
CASRGGTGELFF
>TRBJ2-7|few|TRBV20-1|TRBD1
TGCAGTGCTAGGAGTCCGGGACAGGGAATCGAGCAGTACTTC
CSARSPGQGIEQYF
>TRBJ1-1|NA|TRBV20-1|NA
TGCAGTGCTAGAGCCAGGGGAAGGATGAACACTGAAGCTTTCTTT
CSARARGRMNTEAFF
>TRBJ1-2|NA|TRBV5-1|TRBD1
TGCGCCAGCAGGCTCACAGGGGCCGGTGATGGCTGCACCTTC
CASRLTGAGDGCTF
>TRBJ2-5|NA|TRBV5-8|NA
TGCGCCAACAGCCTGGGGGACGAAGAGACCCAGTACTTC
CANSLGDEETQYF